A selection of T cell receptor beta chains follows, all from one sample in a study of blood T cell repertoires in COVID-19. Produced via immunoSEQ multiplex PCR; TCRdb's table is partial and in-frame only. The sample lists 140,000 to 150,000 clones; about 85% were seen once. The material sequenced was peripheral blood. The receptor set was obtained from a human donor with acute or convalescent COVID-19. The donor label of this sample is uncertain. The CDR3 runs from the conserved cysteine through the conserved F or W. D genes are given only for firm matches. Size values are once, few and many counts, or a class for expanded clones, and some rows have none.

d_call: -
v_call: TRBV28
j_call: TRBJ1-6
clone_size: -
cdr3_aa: CASSFKQSSPLHF
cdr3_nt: TGTGCCAGCAGTTTTAAACAGTCGTCGCCCCTCCACTTT

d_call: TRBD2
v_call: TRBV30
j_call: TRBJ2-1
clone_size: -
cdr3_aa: CAWIGTSGGWSDEQFF
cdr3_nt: TGTGCCTGGATAGGGACTAGCGGGGGTTGGAGCGATGAGCAGTTCTTC

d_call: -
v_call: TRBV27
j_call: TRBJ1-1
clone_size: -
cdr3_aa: CASSLSTGGGNTEAFF
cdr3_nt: TGTGCCAGCAGTTTATCGACCGGTGGCGGGAACACTGAAGCTTTCTTT

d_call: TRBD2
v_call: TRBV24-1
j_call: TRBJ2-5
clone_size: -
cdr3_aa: CATSDLLPSGDVYQETQYF
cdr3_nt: TGTGCCACCAGTGATTTGCTTCCTAGCGGAGACGTGTACCAAGAGACCCAGTACTTC

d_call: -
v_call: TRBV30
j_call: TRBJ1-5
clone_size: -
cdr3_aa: CAWSHGSAGNQPQHF
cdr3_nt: TGTGCCTGGAGTCATGGTTCGGCGGGCAATCAGCCCCAGCATTTT

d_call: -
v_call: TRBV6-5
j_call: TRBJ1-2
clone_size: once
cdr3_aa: CASSFPGQTPYGYTF
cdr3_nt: TGTGCCAGCAGTTTCCCCGGACAGACTCCCTATGGCTACACCTTC

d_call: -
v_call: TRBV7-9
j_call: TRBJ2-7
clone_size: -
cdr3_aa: CASSSLRDITYEQYF
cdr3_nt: TGTGCCAGCAGCTCCCTCCGGGACATAACCTACGAGCAGTACTTC

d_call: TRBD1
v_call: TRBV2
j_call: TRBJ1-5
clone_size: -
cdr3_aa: CATRGQGRNQPQHF
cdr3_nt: TGTGCTACCAGGGGACAGGGTCGCAATCAGCCCCAGCATTTT

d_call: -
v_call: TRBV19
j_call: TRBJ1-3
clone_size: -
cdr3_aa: CASSQREAGNTIYF
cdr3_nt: TGTGCCAGTAGTCAGCGCGAGGCTGGAAACACCATATATTTT

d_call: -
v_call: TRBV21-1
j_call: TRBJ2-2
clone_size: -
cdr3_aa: CASSKGGGSETGELFF
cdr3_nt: TGTGCCAGCAGCAAAGGGGGAGGGTCCGAAACCGGGGAGCTGTTTTTT

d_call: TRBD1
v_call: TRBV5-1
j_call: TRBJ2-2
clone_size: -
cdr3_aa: CASSIGTANTGELFF
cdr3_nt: TGCGCCAGCAGCATAGGGACAGCGAACACCGGGGAGCTGTTTTTT

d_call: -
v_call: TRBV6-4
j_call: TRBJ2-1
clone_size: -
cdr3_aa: CASSPQVVLNNEQFF
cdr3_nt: TGTGCCAGCAGTCCTCAAGTTGTACTTAACAATGAGCAGTTCTTC

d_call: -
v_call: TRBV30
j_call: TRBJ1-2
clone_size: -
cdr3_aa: CAWSLTGGYGYTF
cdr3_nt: TGTGCCTGGAGTCTAACGGGGGGTTACGGCTACACCTTC

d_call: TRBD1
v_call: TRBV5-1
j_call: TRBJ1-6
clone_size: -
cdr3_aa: CASSSGQGAAGSSPLHF
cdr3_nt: TGCGCCAGCAGCTCAGGACAGGGGGCGGCTGGGAGTTCACCCCTCCACTTT

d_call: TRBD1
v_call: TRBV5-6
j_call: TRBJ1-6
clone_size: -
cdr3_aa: CASSLTGVSYNSPLHF
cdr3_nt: TGTGCCAGCAGCCTCACAGGGGTGTCCTATAATTCACCCCTCCACTTT

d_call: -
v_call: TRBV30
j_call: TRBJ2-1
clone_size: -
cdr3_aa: CAWSSSAHEQFF
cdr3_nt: TGTGCCTGGAGTTCAAGCGCCCATGAGCAGTTCTTC

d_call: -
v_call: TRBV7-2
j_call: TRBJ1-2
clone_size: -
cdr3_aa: CASSPPGQGLSYTF
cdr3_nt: TGTGCCAGCAGCCCCCCCGGGCAGGGGCTCAGCTACACCTTC

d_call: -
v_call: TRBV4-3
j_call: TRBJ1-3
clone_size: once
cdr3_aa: CASSQVLEQYSGNTIYF
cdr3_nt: TGCGCCAGCAGCCAAGTATTGGAACAGTATTCTGGAAACACCATATATTTT

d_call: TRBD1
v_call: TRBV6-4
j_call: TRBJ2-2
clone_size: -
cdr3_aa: CASRRDRSTGELFF
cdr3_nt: TGTGCCAGCAGAAGGGACAGATCCACCGGGGAGCTGTTTTTT

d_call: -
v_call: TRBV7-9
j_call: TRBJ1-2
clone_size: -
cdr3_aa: CASSPMTVGYTF
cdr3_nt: TGTGCCAGCAGCCCAATGACAGTTGGCTACACCTTC

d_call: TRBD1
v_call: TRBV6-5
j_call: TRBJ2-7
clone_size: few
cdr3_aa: CASSSWTGSYEQYF
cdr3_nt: TGTGCCAGCAGTTCCTGGACAGGATCCTACGAGCAGTACTTC

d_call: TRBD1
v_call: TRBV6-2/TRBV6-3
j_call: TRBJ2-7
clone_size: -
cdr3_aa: CASSLGGTGAEQYF
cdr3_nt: TGTGCCAGCAGTTTAGGCGGGACAGGGGCCGAGCAGTACTTC

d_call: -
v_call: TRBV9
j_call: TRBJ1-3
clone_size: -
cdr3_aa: CASSVTQGVSGNTIYF
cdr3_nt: TGTGCCAGCAGCGTCACACAAGGGGTCTCTGGAAACACCATATATTTT

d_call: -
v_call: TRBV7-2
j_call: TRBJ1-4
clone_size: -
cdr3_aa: CASSPRTNEKLFF
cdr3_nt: TGTGCCAGCAGCCCTAGAACTAATGAAAAACTGTTTTTT

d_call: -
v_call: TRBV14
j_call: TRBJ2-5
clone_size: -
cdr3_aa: CASSQDSRRGWETQYF
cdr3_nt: TGTGCCAGCAGCCAAGATAGTCGGAGGGGCTGGGAGACCCAGTACTTC

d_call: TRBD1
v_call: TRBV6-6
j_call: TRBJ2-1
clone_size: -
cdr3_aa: CASSRGTGDFDEQFF
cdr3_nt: TGTGCCAGCAGCCGTGGGACAGGGGATTTCGATGAGCAGTTCTTC

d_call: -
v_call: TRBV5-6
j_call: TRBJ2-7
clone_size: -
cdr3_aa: CASSLASGSEQYF
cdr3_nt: TGTGCCAGCAGCTTGGCCTCAGGCTCCGAGCAGTACTTC

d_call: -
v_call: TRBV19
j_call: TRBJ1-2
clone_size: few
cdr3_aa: CASSMGRGTGYTF
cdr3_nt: TGTGCCAGTAGTATGGGTCGGGGGACTGGCTACACCTTC

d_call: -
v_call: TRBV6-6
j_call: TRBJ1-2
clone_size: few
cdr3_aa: CASSPQRIAGEGYTF
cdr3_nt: TGTGCCAGCAGCCCACAGAGGATCGCCGGGGAAGGCTACACCTTC

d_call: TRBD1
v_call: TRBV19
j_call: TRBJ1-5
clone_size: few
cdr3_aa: CASSIATGYYSNQPQHF
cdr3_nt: TGTGCCAGTAGTATCGCGACAGGGTATTATAGCAATCAGCCCCAGCATTTT

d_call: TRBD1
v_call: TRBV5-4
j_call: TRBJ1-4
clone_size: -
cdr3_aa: CASSRKGGQINEKLFF
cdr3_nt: TGTGCCAGCAGCCGAAAAGGGGGACAGATTAATGAAAAACTGTTTTTT

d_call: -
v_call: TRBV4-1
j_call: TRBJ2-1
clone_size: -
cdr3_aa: CASSPTGNNEQFF
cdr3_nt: TGCGCCAGCAGCCCAACAGGGAACAATGAGCAGTTCTTC

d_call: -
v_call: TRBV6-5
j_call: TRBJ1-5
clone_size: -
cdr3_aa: CASRRGASNQPQHF
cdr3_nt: TGTGCCAGCCGACGGGGGGCTAGCAATCAGCCCCAGCATTTT

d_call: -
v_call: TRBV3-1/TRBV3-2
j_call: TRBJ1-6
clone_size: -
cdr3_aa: CASSQSEGTGSPLHF
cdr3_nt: TGTGCCAGCAGCCAATCGGAGGGGACTGGTTCACCCCTCCACTTT

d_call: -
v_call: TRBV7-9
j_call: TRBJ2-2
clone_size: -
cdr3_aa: CASSITSTNTGELFF
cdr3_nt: TGTGCCAGCAGCATAACTAGTACGAACACCGGGGAGCTGTTTTTT

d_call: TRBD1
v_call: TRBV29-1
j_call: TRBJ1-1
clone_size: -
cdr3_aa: CSVDRGSMNTEAFF
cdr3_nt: TGCAGCGTCGACAGGGGTTCGATGAACACTGAAGCTTTCTTT

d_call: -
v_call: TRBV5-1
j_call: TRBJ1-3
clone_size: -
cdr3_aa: CASSAPGGPSGNTIYF
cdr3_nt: TGCGCCAGCAGCGCGCCGGGAGGGCCCTCTGGAAACACCATATATTTT